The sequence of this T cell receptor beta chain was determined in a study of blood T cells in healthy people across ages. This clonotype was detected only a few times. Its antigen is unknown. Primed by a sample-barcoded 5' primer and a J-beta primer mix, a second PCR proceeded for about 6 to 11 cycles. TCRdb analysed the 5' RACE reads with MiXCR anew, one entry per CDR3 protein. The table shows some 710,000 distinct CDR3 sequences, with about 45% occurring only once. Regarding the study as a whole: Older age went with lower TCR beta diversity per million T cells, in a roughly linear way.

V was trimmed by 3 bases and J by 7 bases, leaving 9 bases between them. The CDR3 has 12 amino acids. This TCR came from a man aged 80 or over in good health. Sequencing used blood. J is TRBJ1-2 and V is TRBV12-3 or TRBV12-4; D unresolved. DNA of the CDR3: TGTGCCAGCAGTTTGGAGGGTTTTGGCTACACCTTC. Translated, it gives CASSLEGFGYTF.